This T cell receptor (beta chain) originates from a study of shared clonotypes between healthy human individuals. Profiled with immunoSEQ multiplex PCR; TCRdb holds only in-frame clones, not every one. The sample lists about 580,000 clones, nearly 98% occurring once. Germline V lookup: CDR1 SGHVS, CDR2 FNYEAQ. The CDR3 extends over 15 amino acids. The V gene end was trimmed by 7 bases and the J gene end by 2 bases; junction bases not matched to a gene: 7. Only CD45RO-negative cells positively selected for CCR7 counted as naive CD8 cells, so terminally differentiated effector memory CD45RA+ cells were excluded.

The TCR was taken from a man under 40 in good health. Sequencing was performed on naive CD8+ T cells sorted from blood. V and J are TRBV7-6 and TRBJ2-3; the match to TRBD2 covers 9 bases. Here the CDR3 DNA reads TGTGCCAGCACCCCATCTAGCGGGAACACAGATACGCAGTATTTT. It encodes CASTPSSGNTDTQYF.